This T cell receptor beta chain appears in the sequencing data of a study of long-term antiretroviral therapy in people with HIV. Comment on this clone: What it binds is not known.

This was the immunoSEQ v3.0 assay at survey level. TCRdb's table, derived via immunoSEQ multiplex PCR, lists solely in-frame clones and lacks some. The sample has fewer than 40,000 clones, around 85% seen once. Points from the study as a whole: In samples taken after ART, diversity increased but remained below transplant donor control levels.

The germline V gene encodes CDR1 LNHNV and CDR2 YYDKDF (reference sequence). This CDR3 comprises 13 residues. The V end was cut by 0 bases, the J end by 3 bases, with 5 bases between. The sequence derives from a woman aged 45-65 years with HIV. The specimen was unsorted PBMCs, collected 3.1 years after starting antiretroviral therapy. The genes are TRBV15 and TRBJ2-5; D unclear. This chain's CDR3 is CATSRDREETQYF. CDR3 sequence (DNA): TGTGCCACCAGCAGAGATCGGGAAGAGACCCAGTACTTC.